This T cell receptor (beta chain) was identified in a study of blood T cells in healthy people across ages. A sample-barcoded 5' primer and a J-beta primer mix were used in a second PCR of about 6 to 12 cycles. Using its own MiXCR run on the 5' RACE reads, TCRdb lists one record per CDR3 protein. The profile shows roughly 2 million distinct CDR3 sequences, less than 50% of them singletons. This CDR3 comprises 16 residues. V was clipped by 5 bases and J by 2 bases, with 15 bases between them. The chain combines TRBV12-3 or TRBV12-4 with TRBJ2-2; D is undetermined. Material for sequencing was blood. This TCR was recovered from a woman aged 40-49 years in good health. CDR3 DNA: TGTGCCAGCAGTCCCCTTCGACCGACCAACACCGGGGAGCTGTTTTTT. Amino acid sequence: CASSPLRPTNTGELFF.